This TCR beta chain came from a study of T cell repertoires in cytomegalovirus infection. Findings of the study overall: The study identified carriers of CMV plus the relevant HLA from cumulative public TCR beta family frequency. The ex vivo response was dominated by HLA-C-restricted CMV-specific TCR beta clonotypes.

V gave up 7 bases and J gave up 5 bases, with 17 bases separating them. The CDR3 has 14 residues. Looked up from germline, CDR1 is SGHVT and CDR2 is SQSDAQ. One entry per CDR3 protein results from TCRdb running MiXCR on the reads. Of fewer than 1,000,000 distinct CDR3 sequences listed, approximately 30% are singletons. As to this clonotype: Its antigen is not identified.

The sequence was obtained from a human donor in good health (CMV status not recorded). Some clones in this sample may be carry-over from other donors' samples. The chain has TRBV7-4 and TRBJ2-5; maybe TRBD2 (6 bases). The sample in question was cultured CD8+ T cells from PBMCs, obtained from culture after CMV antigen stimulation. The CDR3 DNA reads TGTGCCAGCACTAAAGGAGGGAGCGCCGAGACCCAGTACTTC. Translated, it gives CASTKGGSAETQYF.